The 10 T cell receptor beta chains below were found in one sample sequenced in a study of OX40 agonist ivuxolimab in advanced cancers. Libraries were prepared by immunoSEQ multiplex PCR; TCRdb keeps only in-frame clonotypes and omits some of them. Of about 90,000 clones detected, 85% to 90% appear once; the ten largest clones hold around 7.4%. The specimen was CD4+ or CD8+ T cells sorted from blood, collected in a trial of the OX40 agonist ivuxolimab. The source of these receptors is an adult with an advanced solid tumor such as melanoma, head and neck, liver or kidney cancer.

The chain joins TRBV6-5 to TRBJ2-3, with TRBD2 matching over 13 bases. This CDR3 is built from 15 residues. From germline, CDR1 is MNHEY and CDR2 SVGAGI. V dropped 6 bases and J dropped 4; count of bases not matched to a gene: 4. The CDR3 DNA reads TGTGCCAGCAGCCGAACTAGCGGGAGGGCAGATACGCAGTATTTT. This sequence encodes CASSRTSGRADTQYF.

The V call is TRBV5-1, the J call TRBJ2-7; D gene unclear. Germline assignment: CDR1 SGHRS and CDR2 YFSETQ. Trimming took off 2 bases at V and 0 bases at J, with 6 bases between the two ends. The CDR3 runs to 13 residues. This chain's CDR3 is CASSLDDSYEQYF. The DNA for the CDR3 is TGCGCCAGCAGCTTAGACGACTCCTACGAGCAGTACTTC.

This clone occurred once. This rearrangement joins TRBV19 to TRBJ1-1, with D tentatively TRBD1 (6 bases). Trimming removed 5 bases at V and 6 bases at J, with 19 bases between. This CDR3 is 15 amino acids long. CDR1 and CDR2 from the germline V gene are LNHDA and SQIVND (reference sequence). The CDR3, as DNA: TGTGCCAGTAGTCGACAGGAGGTGGGGAAAGCTGAAGCTTTCTTT. This gives the protein CASSRQEVGKAEAFF.

This chain uses TRBV10-1 with TRBJ2-7; 9 bases are shared with TRBD2. This CDR3 has 16 amino acids. The germline V gene has CDR1 WNHNN and CDR2 SYGVQD (reference sequence). J gave up 1 base and V 0 bases, and 4 bases lay outside the gene matches. The DNA for the CDR3 is TGCGCCAGCAGTGAGTCGCCTAGCGGGGCATCCTACGAGCAGTACTTC. It encodes CASSESPSGASYEQYF.

This rearrangement joins TRBV6-5 to TRBJ1-1; D perhaps matches TRBD1 (5 bases). CDR1 and CDR2 (germline): MNHEY, SVGAGI. The CDR3 spans 14 residues. Trimming pared 4 bases from V and 1 base from J, leaving 10 bases between. CDR3: CASSSLDRNTEAFF. The CDR3 coding sequence is TGTGCCAGCAGTTCCCTAGACAGGAACACTGAAGCTTTCTTT.

This CDR3 reads CASSEARTYEQYF. CDR3 coding DNA: TGTGCCAGCAGTGAAGCGCGGACCTACGAGCAGTACTTC. The chain has TRBV6-1 and TRBJ2-7, with no clear D. V was trimmed by 0 bases and J by 2 bases, leaving 5 bases between them. The CDR3 runs to 13 residues. CDR1 and CDR2 (germline): MNHNS, SASEGT.

The rearrangement links TRBV19 to TRBJ1-3; D is possibly TRBD1 (5 bases). CDR1 is LNHDA, CDR2 SQIVND, per germline (reference sequence). The CDR3 totals 15 residues. V lost 3 bases and J 0 bases, leaving 9 bases between the germline ends. In nucleotides, the CDR3 is TGTGCCAGTAGTATTTTAGGGGTCTCTGGAAACACCATATATTTT. Its translation is CASSILGVSGNTIYF. The whole variable domain, filled in from reference TRBV19 and TRBJ1-3, reads DGGITQSPKYLFRKEGQNVTLSCEQNLNHDAMYWYRQDPGQGLRLIYYSQIVNDFQKGDIAEGYSVSREKKESFPLTVTSAQKNPTAFYLCASSILGVSGNTIYFGEGSWLTVV.

This chain links TRBV7-9 with TRBJ2-7, with D possibly being TRBD1 (6 bases). V was pared by 5 bases and J by 0 bases, with 11 bases between. The CDR3 is made up of 14 amino acids. Per germline, CDR1 SEHNR and CDR2 FQNEAQ (reference sequence). The CDR3 DNA is TGTGCCAGCAGCCACAGGGTTAGCTCCTACGAGCAGTACTTC. Its protein product is CASSHRVSSYEQYF.

The chain recombines TRBV5-1 with TRBJ2-7; a weak D match, TRBD2 (6 bases). The V and J ends lost 1 base and 3 bases respectively, with 11 bases between them. This CDR3 region has 14 residues. The germline gives CDR1 SGHRS, CDR2 YFSETQ. For the CDR3, the DNA is TGCGCCAGCAGCTTGAGCGGGCAAGTCTACGAGCAGTACTTC. Protein product: CASSLSGQVYEQYF.

The CDR3 nucleotides are TGTGCCAGTACCCCGACAGGGACCCACGAGCAGTACTTC. Its translation: CASTPTGTHEQYF. V and J are TRBV19 and TRBJ2-7; 7 bases line up with TRBD1. This CDR3 region has 13 residues. Germline V gene data show CDR1 as LNHDA and CDR2 as SQIVND (reference sequence). Germline trimming cut 7 bases from V and 5 bases from J; bases unmatched to any gene: 8.